This T cell receptor (beta chain) was recorded in a study of control samples from healthy donors and cancer patients (dated by TCRdb to 2018 to 2020). Of note for this clone: Its recognized antigen is unknown. Per-nucleotide qualities are absent, and no much larger clonotype sits a single base away.

The CDR3 spans 12 residues, from the cysteine through the phenylalanine. Only CDR3 DNA remains: 36 bases, in frame from the first base. The germline ends are 1 base apart after V is trimmed by 4 bases and J by 0 bases. Library method: the immunoSEQ multiplex PCR assay. The clones in this table, taken by TCRdb from immuneACCESS, are in-frame only. Not every clone is retained; where verified, under half of the shortfall comes from an unresolved V gene, and the cause of the rest is unknown. The sample yields fewer than 70,000 clones; 75% to 90% were counted once. Together, the top ten hold 11% to 15% of the sample.

Sequencing was performed on PBMCs. The sequence is built from TRBV12-3 or TRBV12-4 and TRBJ1-5; the D gene is not confidently resolved. This receptor was identified in a man aged 55-75 years with head and neck cancer. The CDR3 protein: CASSYSNQPQHF. In nucleotides, the sequence is TGTGCCAGCAGTTATAGCAATCAGCCCCAGCATTTT.